This T cell receptor (beta chain) was captured in a study of shared clonotypes between healthy human individuals (dated by TCRdb to about 2020). Background for the entire study: The cohort comprised a couple of women and a few men aged 18 to 49 years. Each donor's leukapheresis produced roughly between about 0.85 and 10 billion PBMCs. To increase sequencing depth and limit assay-specific biases, different laboratories used diverse techniques to prepare libraries and sequence TCR repertoires. Blood TCR repertoires of five healthy adults were deeply sequenced to estimate repertoire size and the extent of clonotype sharing between individuals. For each donor, CD4 naive and CD4 memory were each run on three plates, CD8 naive on two plates, and CD8 memory on one plate. Overall results and qualifications from the work: Higher generation probabilities were observed for clonotypes shared by all four sorted-subset donors than for non-shared clonotypes. Across four donors, around 5% of naive CD4, 3.5% of naive CD8, 2% to 2.5% of memory CD4, and over 0.35% of memory CD8 clonotypes were shared. Because the study included a small number of donors, the genetic and exposure-history diversity represented was limited. Rarefaction of sorted-subset datasets indicated incomplete sequencing despite the large sequencing depth. Pairwise subsampling indicated that sequencing depth was expected to affect the degree of clonotype sharing among donors. Sampling was restricted to blood, and TCR repertoires in tissues likely differ from the TCR repertoires found in blood. Naive subsets generally had larger estimated clonotype richness than memory subsets did.

The germline V gene (reference sequence) yields SEHNR for CDR1 and FQNEAQ for CDR2. V and J lose 3 bases and 13 bases, and a span of 19 bases separates them. The cysteine opens and the phenylalanine closes a CDR3 of 13 amino acids. Just the 39-base CDR3 DNA is kept, in frame starting at base 1. With regard to this clone: Its antigen target is currently unknown. Base qualities were left out, and no much larger clone turns up one base away.

Donors were healthy HIV-negative adults with no recently reported acute infections or vaccinations. Only Caucasian adults living in Nashville, Tennessee, USA were represented among the donors. Magnetic negative selection was used to enrich CD4+ T cells, after which naive cells were positively selected on CD45RA and the negative fraction became the memory subset. Blood was obtained by leukapheresis, after which PBMCs were separated by Ficoll-Histopaque density gradient centrifugation and cryopreserved in liquid nitrogen vapor phase. Analytical flow cytometry was used to check the purity and quantity of each magnetically sorted T cell population. From each sorted fraction, genomic DNA was isolated and quantified by UV absorbance on a Nanodrop 2000c. Using the deep immunoSEQ assay, TCR CDR3 regions were amplified from genomic DNA by multiplex PCR. For each cell subset, the extracted genomic DNA was distributed evenly across all wells of several immunoSEQ 96-well plates, and each plate served as one replicate. For sorted subsets, roughly 0.2 ug genomic DNA, equal to about 30,000 T cell genomes, was loaded into each replicate PCR. Purified libraries were measured with a Qubit 3.0 fluorometer, size-checked on a Bioanalyzer 2100, and measured again with the KAPA Library Quantification kit. A separate single-read 150-cycle Illumina NextSeq 550 flow cell was used to sequence each immunoSEQ 96-well plate. Regarding the original processing steps: The immunoSEQ output contained only junctional sequences without quality scores, so filtering could not match that applied to full-length reads. To assign V/J genes and CDR3, sequences were annotated against IMGT germline references using PyIR, a Python wrapper for IgBLAST v1.9. Reads were removed for weak V/J assignments (E-value above 1e-6), missing CDR3, stop codons, out-of-frame junctions, or ambiguous translated residues. V3J clonotypes were defined as sequences sharing the same inferred V gene, J gene, and CDR3 amino acid sequence. Percentage overlap between repertoires was computed as shared unique clonotypes divided by the size of the smaller repertoire. Repertoire richness was assessed with RTK rarefaction, the Chao1 estimator, and Recon v2.1 estimates of unobserved clonotypes. Generation probabilities were computed with OLGA for all TCRbeta clonotypes obtained by the gDNA method from several donors. Entries here come from immuneACCESS through TCRdb and include only in-frame sequences with V and J called. Some clones fail to appear in such tables; in the studies checked, an unresolved V gene covers under half of the shortfall, and the cause of the remainder is unknown. That table is the source of V, J and clone size, and D and trimming were worked out from the DNA. The sample profile shows about a million clones; about 80% of them were found once. 0.85% to 1% of the sample is in the top ten clones.

The receptor chain draws on TRBV7-9 and TRBJ2-7; the D region possibly corresponds to TRBD2 (6 bases align). The sample taken for sequencing was memory CD4+ T cells from PBMCs. What the cell subset or site label conveys for this sample: CD45RA-negative fraction. The sequence came from a man between 18 and 29 years old in good health. Some clones in this sample may be carry-over from other donors' samples. The CDR3 region: CASSLGDFLRLYF. The DNA sequence is as follows: TGTGCCAGCAGCTTGGGGGACTTCTTGCGTCTCTACTTC. Here the CDR3 is joined to the reference TRBV7-9 and TRBJ2-7 genes, and the full variable domain is: DTGVSQNPRHKITKRGQNVTFRCDPISEHNRLYWYRQTLGQGPEFLTYFQNEAQLEKSRLLSDRFSAERPKGSFSTLEIQRTEQGDSAMYLCASSLGDFLRLYFGPGTRLTVT.